These 15 T cell receptor beta chains originate from one sample sequenced in a study of breast tumors, draining lymph nodes, adjacent tissues. TCRdb redid the calling of the multiplex PCR reads with MiXCR, one entry per CDR3 protein. This table holds about 140,000 distinct CDR3 sequences, about 31% found once. The lymph nodes were axillary draining lymph nodes from breast cancer patients. Material: axillary lymph node tissue. These receptors were obtained from a female donor with breast cancer. Some clones in this sample may be carry-over from other donors' samples.

This clonotype was detected only once. The chain links TRBV5-5 to TRBJ2-2, with a weak D call TRBD1 (6 bases). V lost 3 bases and J 9 bases, leaving 18 bases between the germline ends. Germline V CDR1 and CDR2: SGHKS, YYEKEE (reference sequence). CDR3 size: 15 residues. The CDR3 reads CASSWGHGWTRELFF. DNA for the CDR3: TGTGCCAGCAGCTGGGGACATGGATGGACACGGGAGCTGTTTTTT.

This clonotype was detected ten times or more. This could be a read error, since a much larger clone is one nucleotide away. This sequence joins TRBV15 and TRBJ2-2, with D possibly being TRBD1 or TRBD2 (5 bases each). V lost 5 bases and J lost 5, with 15 bases in between. Germline V gene data show CDR1 as LNHNV and CDR2 as YYDKDF (reference sequence). The CDR3 contains 15 residues. DNA for the CDR3: TGTGCCACCAGCGGGGGTCTCATCGGTACCGGGGAGCTGTTTTTT. This codes for CATSGGLIGTGELFF.

This clonotype was seen ten or more times. Since a much larger clone is just one base distant, this may be a read error. The DNA of the CDR3 is TGTGCCAGCAGCTTAGCGGGGAGGGACAGAGAGACCCAGCACTTC. It yields the protein CASSLAGRDRETQHF. This chain joins TRBV7-2 and TRBJ2-5; D possibly matches TRBD1 or TRBD2 (7 bases each). This CDR3 is built from 15 residues. CDR1 is SGHTA and CDR2 is FQGNSA in the germline V gene.

The table lists this clonotype with many counts. The J gene is TRBJ2-2, the V gene TRBV3-1; no reliable D call. Germline V lookup: CDR1 LGHDT, CDR2 YNNKEL (reference sequence). The V and J ends lost 2 bases and 5 bases respectively, with 12 bases between them. The length of the CDR3 is 15 residues. In DNA, the CDR3 is TGTGCCAGCAGCCAAACAACCCTAAGGACCGGGGAGCTGTTTTTT. Translation gives CASSQTTLRTGELFF. The variable domain in full, completed from reference TRBV3-1 and TRBJ2-2, reads DTAVSQTPKYLVTQMGNDKSIKCEQNLGHDTMYWYKQDSKKFLKIMFSYNNKELIINETVPNRFSPKSPDKAHLNLHINSLELGDSAVYFCASSQTTLRTGELFFGEGSRLTVL.

Ten or more counts support this clonotype. Mismatch with germline at one junction end may stem from a read error. The V gene is TRBV18, the J gene TRBJ1-6; D gene uncertain. The CDR3 runs to 15 residues. Germline assignment: CDR1 KGHSH and CDR2 LQKENI. The CDR3 DNA follows: TGTGCCAGCTCATTTGGGCAGGAGTATAGTTCACCCCTCCACTTT. Its protein product is CASSFGQEYSSPLHF.

This clonotype was observed many times. J is TRBJ2-7 and V is TRBV28; D assignment may be TRBD1 or TRBD2 (5 bases each). Germline CDR1 is MDHEN and CDR2 is SYDVKM. V was shortened by 10 bases and J by 2 bases, with 24 bases between the two germline ends. The CDR3 is 16 residues long. The CDR3 region has the DNA TGTGCCATCCAATCGGTATCAGGGACCCATCCCTACGAGCAGTACGTC. Its protein product is CAIQSVSGTHPYEQYV.

This clonotype has more than one count but fewer than ten. The V and J genes are TRBV5-1 and TRBJ1-1; weak D call: TRBD1 (5 bases). The CDR3 length is 15 residues. V was clipped by 4 bases and J by 0 bases, with 13 bases between them. Looked up from germline, CDR1 is SGHRS and CDR2 is YFSETQ. Here the CDR3 DNA reads TGCGCCAGCAGCCGCCAGAGGGGTATGAACACTGAAGCTTTCTTT. It specifies CASSRQRGMNTEAFF. Full variable domain (outside the CDR3, taken from reference TRBV5-1 and TRBJ1-1): KAGVTQTPRYLIKTRGQQVTLSCSPISGHRSVSWYQQTPGQGLQFLFEYFSETQRNKGNFPGRFSGRQFSNSRSEMNVSTLELGDSALYLCASSRQRGMNTEAFFGQGTRLTVV.

This clonotype was detected many times. A much bigger clone sits one base away, suggesting this may be a read error. The chain couples TRBV7-8 to TRBJ2-3; D might be TRBD1 (7 bases). The CDR3 contains 17 residues. CDR1 and CDR2 (germline): SGHVS, FQNEAQ. CDR3 nucleotide sequence: TGTGCCAGCACCAATATGGACAGGACTACTAGCACAGATCCGCAGTATTTT. The encoded protein is CASTNMDRTTSTDPQYF.

This clonotype was seen at least ten times. This sequence joins TRBV6-2 or TRBV6-3 and TRBJ2-7; TRBD1 might be the D (6 bases). CDR1 is MNHEY and CDR2 is SVGEGT in the germline V gene. V lost 4 bases, J lost 0 bases, and 13 bases lay in between. This CDR3 region has 15 residues. The DNA for the CDR3 is TGTGCCAGCAGTTTATCCGGGACACGCTCCTACGAGCAGTACGTC. Translating it yields CASSLSGTRSYEQYV.

This chain connects TRBV7-3 to TRBJ2-1; TRBD2 aligns across 9 bases. The CDR3 has 13 amino acids. The germline V gene encodes CDR1 SGHTA and CDR2 FQGTGA. The V and J ends lost 5 bases and 8 bases, in that order; junction bases with no gene match: 4. CDR3 residues: CASSPRTSDEQFF. The CDR3 nucleotides read TGTGCCAGCAGCCCACGGACTAGCGATGAGCAGTTCTTC.

The CDR3 region is CASSLLGADQARHTF. Written as DNA, the CDR3 is TGTGCCAGCAGCTTGTTGGGGGCCGATCAGGCTCGGCACACCTTC. The chain uses TRBV5-6 and TRBJ1-2, with a possible D match to TRBD1 (6 bases). CDR1 is SGHDT, CDR2 YYEEEE, per germline. The CDR3 has 15 amino acids. The V gene lost 1 base and the J gene lost 12 bases, with 22 bases spanning the gap.

This clonotype was found many times. V gene TRBV12-3 or TRBV12-4 combines with J gene TRBJ1-2; 10 bases are a match to TRBD1. V was clipped by 5 bases and J by 0 bases; unmatched bases: 15. This CDR3 comprises 19 residues. CDR3 in amino acids: CASSPQTLTGGASNYGYTF. The CDR3 region has the DNA TGTGCCAGCAGTCCCCAGACCCTGACAGGGGGCGCGTCTAACTATGGCTACACCTTC.

This clonotype was counted at least ten times. The chain is built from TRBV6-2 or TRBV6-3 and TRBJ1-5; no clear D gene. Germline V CDR1 and CDR2: MNHEY, SVGEGT. V lost 7 bases and J lost 4, with 14 bases in between. The CDR3 has 14 amino acids. DNA of the CDR3: TGTGCCAGCATGGCGGGGATGAAAAATCAGCCCCAGCATTTT. Protein product: CASMAGMKNQPQHF.

Many counts were recorded for this clonotype. The chain combines TRBV6-5 with TRBJ2-7; TRBD2 might be the D (6 bases). The CDR3 has 13 amino acids. Per the germline V gene, CDR1 is MNHEY and CDR2 is SVGAGI. V was pared by 5 bases and J by 3 bases, with 11 bases between. As DNA, the CDR3 is TGTGCCAGCAGTCAAACGGGGGTCTACGAGCAGTACGTC. This translates into CASSQTGVYEQYV.

This clonotype was seen ten or more times. The gene calls are TRBV28 and TRBJ1-2; D may be TRBD1 (5 bases). Germline CDR1 reads MDHEN; CDR2 reads SYDVKM. V lost 5 bases to trimming and J lost 5 bases, with 24 bases between them. The CDR3 spans 17 residues. Written as DNA, the CDR3 is TGTGCCAGCAGTCCCACCCTGGGGGGAGGGTGGAGATATGGCTACACCTTC. Translation gives CASSPTLGGGWRYGYTF.